These 22 T cell receptor beta chains were sequenced from one sample in a study of T cell repertoires in ileal Crohn's disease. Time point reported: neoterminal ileum biopsy at postoperative endoscopy, about 6 months after surgery. Method: immunoSEQ multiplex PCR; TCRdb's copy keeps in-frame clones and lacks some. The data contain approximately 4,000 clones, around 85% of them seen just once; the ten biggest clones take up under 15%. Sequencing input: ileal tissue. The receptors here all came from an adult with Crohn's disease.

The chain joins TRBV5-1 to TRBJ2-3, with D possibly matching TRBD2 (5 bases). Germline CDR1 reads SGHRS; CDR2 reads YFSETQ. CDR3 length: 13 residues. The V and J ends lost 5 bases and 0 bases respectively, with 7 bases between them. In DNA, the CDR3 is TGCGCCAGCAGAGCGGATAGCACAGATACGCAGTATTTT. Amino acids: CASRADSTDTQYF.

The rearrangement links TRBV28 to TRBJ1-6; D is possibly TRBD1 (5 bases). In germline, CDR1 is MDHEN, CDR2 SYDVKM. The ends were cut back, 10 bases at V and 10 bases at J, with 17 bases in the middle. CDR3 size: 13 residues. CDR3 protein: CATRTLPRSPLHF. DNA of the CDR3: TGTGCCACCAGGACATTGCCAAGGTCACCCCTCCACTTT.

This clone turned up a few times. V and J are TRBV28 and TRBJ1-4; D is unclear. V was shortened by 10 bases and J by 8 bases, with 8 bases between the two germline ends. Germline V gives CDR1 MDHEN, CDR2 SYDVKM. The CDR3 is made up of 10 amino acids. The CDR3 DNA sequence: TGTGCCACCGGGAGGGAAAAACTGTTTTTT. Translated, it gives CATGREKLFF.

J is TRBJ2-3 and V is TRBV7-8; maybe TRBD2 (6 bases). V shed 5 bases and J shed 3 bases, with 15 bases lying between them. CDR1 is SGHVS and CDR2 is FQNEAQ in the germline V gene. This CDR3 has 15 amino acids. This chain's CDR3 is CASSPTWGRTDTQYF. CDR3 sequence (DNA): TGTGCCAGCAGCCCCACTTGGGGGAGGACAGATACGCAGTATTTT.

V gene TRBV7-8 combines with J gene TRBJ2-2; 12 nucleotides agree with TRBD2. Germline CDR1 is SGHVS and CDR2 is FQNEAQ. The junction had 8 bases not matched to a gene; V was cut back by 6 bases and J by 6 bases. The CDR3 sequence is 16 residues long. CDR3 nucleotide sequence: TGTGCCAGCAGGCCATGGGCTAGCGGGGGGGCCGGGGAGCTGTTTTTT. Protein: CASRPWASGGAGELFF.

The V gene is TRBV20-1, the J gene TRBJ1-1; D is unresolved. The CDR3 extends over 11 amino acids. Germline-derived CDR1 and CDR2 are DFQATT and SNEGSKA (reference sequence). With 4 bases removed from V and 6 bases from J, the gap between germline ends came to 9 bases. CDR3 DNA: TGCAGTGCTATCACCTATCCTGAAGCTTTCTTT. This codes for CSAITYPEAFF.

This clone appeared once. This sequence joins TRBV19 and TRBJ1-2; D is undetermined. Looked up from germline, CDR1 is LNHDA and CDR2 is SQIVND (reference sequence). The CDR3 has 14 residues. Between the trimmed V and J ends, which lost 7 bases and 1 base, there was a span of 13 bases. The CDR3 sequence: CASKVVTGNYGYTF. The CDR3 DNA reads TGTGCCAGTAAGGTGGTGACGGGTAACTATGGCTACACCTTC.

This rearrangement joins TRBV10-2 to TRBJ2-3; 8 bases agree with TRBD2. Germline CDR1 is WSHSY and CDR2 is SAAADI. Unmatched junction bases numbered 8, after V lost 3 bases and J lost 3 bases. The CDR3 is 16 amino acids. In DNA, the CDR3 is TGCGCCAGCAGTGATCCGTTCCGGGGGGGAACAGATACGCAGTATTTT. Translated: CASSDPFRGGTDTQYF.

V and J are TRBV28 and TRBJ2-1, with D uncertain. CDR1 is MDHEN, CDR2 SYDVKM, per germline. V lost 7 bases and J lost 1, with 11 bases in between. The CDR3 sequence is 14 residues long. The CDR3 here is CASTPTRSYNEQFF. Written as DNA, the CDR3 is TGTGCCAGCACACCGACACGTTCCTACAATGAGCAGTTCTTC.

This clone has a single count. This sequence joins TRBV19 and TRBJ2-3, with a possible D match to TRBD1 (6 bases). The CDR3 consists of 14 residues. V dropped 3 bases and J dropped 4 bases, with 11 bases sitting between them. CDR1 is LNHDA, CDR2 SQIVND, per germline (reference sequence). This CDR3 is CASSMGQGSDTQYF. The CDR3 nucleotides are TGTGCCAGTAGTATGGGGCAGGGGTCAGATACGCAGTATTTT.

The rearrangement joins TRBV5-4 to TRBJ2-7; a weak D match, TRBD1 (6 bases). CDR1 is SGHNT and CDR2 is YYREEE in the germline V gene (reference sequence). Deletions cut 4 bases from V and 3 bases from J, with 17 bases between. This CDR3 contains 15 residues. For the CDR3, the DNA is TGTGCCAGCAGCGTTGGGGACAATGGGTACTACGAGCAGTACTTC. Translated, it gives CASSVGDNGYYEQYF.

In this sample, this clone turned up once. V and J are TRBV6-1 and TRBJ1-5; D may be TRBD1 (5 bases). Germline V lookup: CDR1 MNHNS, CDR2 SASEGT. CDR3 length equals 13 residues. Trimming stripped 7 bases from V and 3 bases from J, with 10 bases between. CDR3 sequence (DNA): TGTGCCAGCACCGAACAGGTCAATCAGCCCCAGCATTTT. It encodes CASTEQVNQPQHF.

The J gene is TRBJ1-6, the V gene TRBV7-9; no firm D call. V was cut by 1 base and J by 0 bases, with 7 bases left in between. The CDR3 is made up of 16 amino acids. Germline loops: CDR1 SEHNR, CDR2 FQNEAQ (reference sequence). For the CDR3, the DNA is TGTGCCAGCAGCTTAGACGCAGACTCCTATAATTCACCCCTCCACTTT. As protein: CASSLDADSYNSPLHF.

The chain combines TRBV5-1 with TRBJ1-5; D unresolved. This CDR3 spans 13 amino acids. Looked up from germline, CDR1 is SGHRS and CDR2 is YFSETQ. The ends were cut back, 4 bases at V and 7 bases at J, with 12 bases in the middle. CDR3 residues: CASSEGPGQPQHF. The CDR3 DNA reads as TGCGCCAGCAGCGAGGGCCCCGGCCAGCCCCAGCATTTT. The entire variable domain, with the rest obtained from reference TRBV5-1 and TRBJ1-5, is as follows: KAGVTQTPRYLIKTRGQQVTLSCSPISGHRSVSWYQQTPGQGLQFLFEYFSETQRNKGNFPGRFSGRQFSNSRSEMNVSTLELGDSALYLCASSEGPGQPQHFGDGTRLSIL.

This clone qualifies as large. The chain's CDR3 is CASTGGLAGTGELFF. The CDR3 DNA reads as TGTGCCAGCACAGGGGGACTAGCGGGCACCGGGGAGCTGTTTTTT. The chain employs TRBV2 and TRBJ2-2; 12 bases map to TRBD2. This CDR3 has 15 residues. Germline CDR1 SNHLY, CDR2 FYNNEI. V lost 7 bases and J lost 4; bases outside the gene matches: 4.

V usage is TRBV21-1 and J usage is TRBJ1-5. TRBV21-1 is assigned pseudogene status. The CDR3 extends over 13 amino acids. The CDR3 region has the DNA TGTGCCAGCAGCAACGTCTCCTATCAGCCCCAGCATTTT. Protein product: CASSNVSYQPQHF.

The chain is built from TRBV5-6 and TRBJ2-7; TRBD2 matches 7 bases. The germline V gene has CDR1 SGHDT and CDR2 YYEEEE. J gave up 6 bases and V 1 base, and 1 base lay outside the gene matches. CDR3 length: 12 residues. CDR3 sequence: CASSLPGGEQYF. The CDR3 DNA is TGTGCCAGCAGCTTGCCGGGAGGCGAGCAGTACTTC.

The chain has TRBV5-1 and TRBJ1-6, with 9 bases aligning to TRBD1. CDR1 and CDR2 from the germline V gene are SGHRS and YFSETQ. This CDR3 is 15 amino acids long. Germline trimming cut 2 bases from V and 8 bases from J; bases unmatched to any gene: 5. The CDR3 DNA follows: TGCGCCAGCAGCTTACGACAGGGGGTTGATTCACCCCTCCACTTT. Its protein is CASSLRQGVDSPLHF.

The V gene is TRBV4-3, the J gene TRBJ1-6; no reliable D call. The CDR3 covers 14 residues. V lost 1 base, J lost 7 bases, and 8 bases lay in between. From germline, CDR1 is LGHNA and CDR2 YSLEER. Here the CDR3 DNA reads TGCGCCAGCAGCCAAGGACATAGGAATTCACCCCTCCACTTT. Protein sequence: CASSQGHRNSPLHF.

The chain couples TRBV6-1 to TRBJ1-2; D remains ambiguous. Trimming removed 5 bases at V and 4 bases at J, with 11 bases between. Germline V gene sequence: CDR1 MNHNS, CDR2 SASEGT. The CDR3 spans 13 residues. CDR3 in amino acids: CASSPGQSYGYTF. The CDR3 DNA sequence: TGTGCCAGCAGTCCGGGTCAGTCCTATGGCTACACCTTC.

The CDR3, as DNA: TGTGCCAGCAGCGCGGGATTGAACACTGAAGCTTTCTTT. Its translation: CASSAGLNTEAFF. The chain uses TRBV2 and TRBJ1-1; no definite D call. The CDR3 totals 13 residues. Between the trimmed V and J ends, which lost 6 bases and 0 bases, there was a span of 8 bases. Germline values: CDR1 SNHLY, CDR2 FYNNEI.

The V gene is TRBV14, the J gene TRBJ2-7; a possible D gene is TRBD1 (6 bases). The V gene's germline CDR1 is SGHDN and CDR2 FVKESK. This CDR3 has 13 residues. Trimming pared 4 bases from V and 3 bases from J, leaving 10 bases between. CDR3 loop: CASSRDNVYEQYF. The CDR3 region has the DNA TGTGCCAGCAGCCGGGACAATGTCTACGAGCAGTACTTC.